This paragraph covers one TCR beta chain sequence. The authors ran a second PCR of 7 to 11 cycles using a sample-barcoded 5' primer and a J-beta primer mix. TCRdb re-derived calls from the 5' RACE reads in MiXCR, one entry per CDR3 protein. The data show roughly 1,700,000 distinct CDR3 sequences, with 28% seen just once and over 7% held by the top ten. This record belongs to a study of blood T cells in healthy people across ages. For the study at large: Using template switching, researchers captured about one barcoded beta molecule for each two T cells.

From germline, CDR1 is MNHEY and CDR2 SVGEGT. V shed 7 bases, J shed 7 bases, and the junction held 11 bases outside the gene matches. The length of the CDR3 is 14 residues. The TCR sequence derives from a woman in her 30s in good health. The chain has TRBV6-2 or TRBV6-3 and TRBJ2-3; 7 positions agree with TRBD2. Material for sequencing was blood. CDR3 region: CASIRAGTTNTQYF. CDR3 in DNA: TGTGCCAGCATTAGAGCGGGGACCACGAATACGCAGTATTTT.